The T cell receptor (beta chain) under discussion was sequenced for a study of blood T cells in healthy people across ages. Samples each had at least 5.5 micrograms of total RNA extracted. V trimming: 6 bases; J trimming: 3 bases; junction bases outside the gene matches: 8. The CDR3 has 14 residues. Per germline, CDR1 MDHEN and CDR2 SYDVKM. Findings and limits, study-wide: TCR beta diversity, measured per million T cells, fell in a roughly linear way with age.

Worth noting for this clonotype: Its antigen is undetermined.

The use of a sample-barcoded 5' primer and a J-beta primer mix characterized a second PCR of about 7 to 12 cycles. A single record per CDR3 protein comes from TCRdb applying MiXCR to the 5' RACE reads. The data contain roughly 2 million distinct CDR3 sequences, approximately 50% of them singletons. The sequencing input was blood. The clonotype originates from a woman in her forties in good health. V usage is TRBV28 and J usage is TRBJ2-7, with 7 nucleotides matching TRBD2. CDR3 loop: CASREAGSGYEQYF. CDR3 nucleotides: TGTGCCAGCAGGGAAGCGGGGTCCGGCTACGAGCAGTACTTC.